This passage covers 7 T cell receptor beta chains from one sample sequenced in a study of follicular helper T cells after annual influenza vaccination (dated by TCRdb to 2017 to 2019). The time point label corresponds to: 2015-2016 season, pre-vaccination. The library was generated by the immunoSEQ multiplex PCR assay. What TCRdb holds here is the immuneACCESS table cut down to in-frame rearrangements. Part of the clones is not present; checked against another copy, under half of the missing clones reflect an unresolved V gene, and the others are unexplained. The sample includes some 13,000 clones, with more than 65% observed a single time. About 0.42% of the sample lies in the top ten. Sequencing was performed on CXCR5- memory CD4+ T cells sorted from blood, taken on the day of influenza vaccination. The sample's cell subset or site label, decoded: CXCR5- memory CD4 T cells. These receptors all come from an adult who received the influenza vaccine.

In DNA form, the CDR3 reads TGTGCCAGCAGAGGACAGGGGGCGCATACGGATGGCTACACCTTC. Amino acid sequence: CASRGQGAHTDGYTF. This rearrangement joins TRBV28 to TRBJ1-2; 11 nucleotides agree with TRBD1. V dropped 6 bases and J dropped 6; count of bases not matched to a gene: 9. In germline, CDR1 is MDHEN, CDR2 SYDVKM. The CDR3 loop spans 15 amino acids.

The table lists this clone with a few counts. The rearrangement links TRBV7-2 to TRBJ2-3; 8 bases agree with TRBD2. CDR1 and CDR2 from the germline V gene are SGHTA and FQGNSA. The CDR3 runs 17 residues. The V gene end was trimmed by 4 bases and the J gene end by 4 bases; junction bases not matched to a gene: 13. The CDR3 coding sequence is TGTGCCAGCAGCTCTGGCCTGGGCGCGGGGGGCCCAGATACGCAGTATTTT. This gives the protein CASSSGLGAGGPDTQYF.

The chain uses TRBV20-1 and TRBJ1-2; D unresolved. CDR3 length equals 11 residues. Germline V lookup: CDR1 DFQATT, CDR2 SNEGSKA (reference sequence). Trimming cost V 3 bases and J 3 bases, with 5 bases left between them. The CDR3 protein is CSASFDYGYTF. Written as DNA, the CDR3 is TGCAGTGCTAGCTTTGACTATGGCTACACCTTC.

This chain connects TRBV19 to TRBJ2-7; 10 positions agree with TRBD1. The length of the CDR3 is 14 residues. Germline V gene data show CDR1 as LNHDA and CDR2 as SQIVND (reference sequence). Trimming took 6 bases from V and 2 from J; bases not matched to a gene: 4. The CDR3 sequence: CASSDRGHTYEQYF. DNA for the CDR3: TGTGCCAGTAGCGACAGGGGGCACACCTACGAGCAGTACTTC.

The chain recombines TRBV7-9 with TRBJ2-1; TRBD2 agrees at 7 bases. The trim removed 5 bases at V and 0 bases at J, leaving 7 bases unmatched. Germline lookup yields CDR1 SEHNR and CDR2 FQNEAQ (reference sequence). The CDR3 extends over 16 amino acids. CDR3 protein: CASSPTRGDSYNEQFF. In nucleotides, the CDR3 is TGTGCCAGCAGCCCAACTCGGGGGGACTCCTACAATGAGCAGTTCTTC.

V usage is TRBV7-3 and J usage is TRBJ2-2; 9 nucleotides align to TRBD2. Trimming at V came to 7 bases and at J to 1 base, leaving 4 bases not matched to a gene. The germline CDR1 and CDR2 sequences are SGHTA and FQGTGA. The CDR3 has 15 amino acids. In DNA, the CDR3 is TGTGCCAGCACCCCACTAGCGGGGAACACCGGGGAGCTGTTTTTT. Translating gives CASTPLAGNTGELFF.

The CDR3 reads CASSPKQGDWYSGANVLTF. CDR3 DNA sequence: TGTGCCAGCTCACCAAAACAGGGCGATTGGTACTCTGGGGCCAACGTCCTGACTTTC. V and J are TRBV18 and TRBJ2-6; D may be TRBD1 (6 bases). Trimming took off 2 bases at V and 0 bases at J, with 17 bases between the two ends. This CDR3 region has 19 residues. Germline lookup yields CDR1 KGHSH and CDR2 LQKENI.